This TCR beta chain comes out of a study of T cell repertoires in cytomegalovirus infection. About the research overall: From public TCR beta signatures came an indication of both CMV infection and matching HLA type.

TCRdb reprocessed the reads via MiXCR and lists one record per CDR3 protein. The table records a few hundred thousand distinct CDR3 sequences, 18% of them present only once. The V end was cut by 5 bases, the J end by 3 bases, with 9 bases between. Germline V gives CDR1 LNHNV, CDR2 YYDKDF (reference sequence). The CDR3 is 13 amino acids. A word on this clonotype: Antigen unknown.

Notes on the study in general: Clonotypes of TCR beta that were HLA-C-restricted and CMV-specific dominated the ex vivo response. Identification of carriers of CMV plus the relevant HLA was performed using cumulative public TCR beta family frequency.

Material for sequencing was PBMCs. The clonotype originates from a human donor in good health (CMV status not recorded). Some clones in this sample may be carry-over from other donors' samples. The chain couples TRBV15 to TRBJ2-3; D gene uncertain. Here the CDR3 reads CATSARLTDTQYF. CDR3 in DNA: TGTGCCACCAGCGCTCGATTAACAGATACGCAGTATTTT. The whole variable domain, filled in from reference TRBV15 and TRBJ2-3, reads DAMVIQNPRYQVTQFGKPVTLSCSQTLNHNVMYWYQQKSSQAPKLLFHYYDKDFNNEADTPDNFQSRRPNTSFCFLDIRSPGLGDTAMYLCATSARLTDTQYFGPGTRLTVL.